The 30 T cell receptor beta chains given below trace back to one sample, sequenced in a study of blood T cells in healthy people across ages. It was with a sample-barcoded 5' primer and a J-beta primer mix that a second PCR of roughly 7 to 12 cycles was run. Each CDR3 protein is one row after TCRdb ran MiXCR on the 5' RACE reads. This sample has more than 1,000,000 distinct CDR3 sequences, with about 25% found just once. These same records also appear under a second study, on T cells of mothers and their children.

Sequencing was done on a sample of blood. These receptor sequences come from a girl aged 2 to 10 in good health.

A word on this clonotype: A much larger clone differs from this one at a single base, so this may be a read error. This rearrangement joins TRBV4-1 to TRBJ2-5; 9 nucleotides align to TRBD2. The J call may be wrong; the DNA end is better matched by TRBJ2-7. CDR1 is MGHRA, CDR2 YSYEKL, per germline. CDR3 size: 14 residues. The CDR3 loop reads CASSQGTSAYEQYF. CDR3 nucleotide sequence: TGCGCCAGCAGCCAAGGGACTAGCGCCTACGAGCAGTACTTC.

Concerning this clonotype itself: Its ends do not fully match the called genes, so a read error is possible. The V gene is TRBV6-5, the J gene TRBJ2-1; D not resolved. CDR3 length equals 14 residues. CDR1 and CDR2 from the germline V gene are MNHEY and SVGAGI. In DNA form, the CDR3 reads TGTGCCAGCAGTTATTCCGGACCCAACAATGAGCGGTTCTTC. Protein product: CASSYSGPNNERFF.

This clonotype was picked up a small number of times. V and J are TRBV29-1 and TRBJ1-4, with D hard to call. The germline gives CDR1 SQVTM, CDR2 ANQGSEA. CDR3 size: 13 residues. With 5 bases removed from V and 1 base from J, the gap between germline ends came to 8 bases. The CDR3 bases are TGCAGCGTTAAGAGGAAAACTAATGAAAAACTGTTTTTT. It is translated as CSVKRKTNEKLFF.

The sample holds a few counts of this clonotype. CDR3 in amino acids: CSAYHGRGSYQETQYF. In DNA form, the CDR3 reads TGCAGTGCGTACCATGGGCGGGGATCGTACCAAGAGACCCAGTACTTC. J is TRBJ2-5 and V is TRBV20-1; a possible D gene is TRBD2 (6 bases). Germline loops: CDR1 DFQATT, CDR2 SNEGSKA (reference sequence). The CDR3 totals 16 residues. V gave up 6 bases and J gave up 0 bases, with 20 bases separating them.

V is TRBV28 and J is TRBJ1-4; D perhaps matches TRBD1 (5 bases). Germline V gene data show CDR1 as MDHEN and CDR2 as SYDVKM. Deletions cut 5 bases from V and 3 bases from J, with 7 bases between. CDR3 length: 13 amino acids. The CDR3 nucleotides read TGTGCCAGCAGTACAGGTGCTAATGAAAAACTGTTTTTT. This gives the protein CASSTGANEKLFF.

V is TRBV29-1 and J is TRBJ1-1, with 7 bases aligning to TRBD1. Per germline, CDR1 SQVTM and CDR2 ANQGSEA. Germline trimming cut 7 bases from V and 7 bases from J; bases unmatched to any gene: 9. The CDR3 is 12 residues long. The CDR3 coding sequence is TGCAGCGCTCTAAGGGGGCCTGGTGAAGCTTTCTTT. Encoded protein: CSALRGPGEAFF.

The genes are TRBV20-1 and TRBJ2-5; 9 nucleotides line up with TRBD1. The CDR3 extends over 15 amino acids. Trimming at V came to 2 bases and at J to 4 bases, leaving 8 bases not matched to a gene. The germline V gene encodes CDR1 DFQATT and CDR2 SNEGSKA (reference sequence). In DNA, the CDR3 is TGCAGTGCTAGACCAGGGACAGGGAATATAGAGACCCAGTACTTC. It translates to CSARPGTGNIETQYF.

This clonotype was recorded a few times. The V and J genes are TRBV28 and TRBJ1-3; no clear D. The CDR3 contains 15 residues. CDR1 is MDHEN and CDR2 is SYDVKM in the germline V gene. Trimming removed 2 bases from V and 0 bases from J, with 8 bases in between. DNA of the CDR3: TGTGCCAGCAGTTTAAGTTCTATCTCTGGAAACACCATATATTTT. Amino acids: CASSLSSISGNTIYF.

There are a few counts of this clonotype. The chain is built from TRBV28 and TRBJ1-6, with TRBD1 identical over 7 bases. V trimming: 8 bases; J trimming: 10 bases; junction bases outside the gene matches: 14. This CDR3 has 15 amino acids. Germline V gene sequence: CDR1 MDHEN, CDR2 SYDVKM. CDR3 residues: CASRQGPNGDSPLHF. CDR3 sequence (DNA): TGTGCCAGCCGACAGGGTCCAAATGGGGACTCACCCCTCCACTTT.

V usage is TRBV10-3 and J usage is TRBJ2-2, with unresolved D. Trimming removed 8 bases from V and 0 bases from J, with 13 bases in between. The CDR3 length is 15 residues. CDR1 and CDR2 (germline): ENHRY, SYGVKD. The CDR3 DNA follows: TGTGCCATCGGGGAAGCAGAAACGAACACCGGGGAGCTGTTTTTT. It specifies CAIGEAETNTGELFF.

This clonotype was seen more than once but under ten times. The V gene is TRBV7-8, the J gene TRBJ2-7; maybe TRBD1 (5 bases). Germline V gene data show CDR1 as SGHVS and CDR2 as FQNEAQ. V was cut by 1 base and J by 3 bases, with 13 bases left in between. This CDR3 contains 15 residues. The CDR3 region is CASSLVGRANYEQYF. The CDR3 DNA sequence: TGTGCCAGCAGCTTAGTGGGCAGGGCGAACTACGAGCAGTACTTC.

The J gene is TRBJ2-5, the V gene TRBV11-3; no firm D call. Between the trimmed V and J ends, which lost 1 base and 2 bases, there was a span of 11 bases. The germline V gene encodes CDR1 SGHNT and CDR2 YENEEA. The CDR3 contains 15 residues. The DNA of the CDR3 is TGTGCCAGCAGCTTAGCCGGCGAGAAACAAGAGACCCAGTACTTC. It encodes CASSLAGEKQETQYF.

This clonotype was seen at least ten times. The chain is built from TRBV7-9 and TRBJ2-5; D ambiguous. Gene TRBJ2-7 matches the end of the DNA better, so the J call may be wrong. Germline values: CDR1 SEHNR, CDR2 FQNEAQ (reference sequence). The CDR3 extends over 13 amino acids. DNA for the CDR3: TGTGCCAGCAGCTTAGAGTTCTCCTACGAGCAGTACTTC. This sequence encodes CASSLEFSYEQYF.

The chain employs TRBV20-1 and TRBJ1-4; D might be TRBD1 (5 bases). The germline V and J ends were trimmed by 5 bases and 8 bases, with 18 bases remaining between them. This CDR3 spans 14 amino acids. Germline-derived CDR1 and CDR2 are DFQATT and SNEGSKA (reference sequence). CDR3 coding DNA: TGCAGTGCTGGGCTTGCAGGGCTTACAGAAAAACTGTTTTTT. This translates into CSAGLAGLTEKLFF.

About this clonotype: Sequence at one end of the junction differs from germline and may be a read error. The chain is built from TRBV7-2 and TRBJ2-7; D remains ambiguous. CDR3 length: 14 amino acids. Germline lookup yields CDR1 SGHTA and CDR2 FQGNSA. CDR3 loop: CVSSRPTLVDEQYF. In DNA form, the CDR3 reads TGTGTCAGCAGCCGGCCTACTCTAGTGGACGAGCAGTACTTC.

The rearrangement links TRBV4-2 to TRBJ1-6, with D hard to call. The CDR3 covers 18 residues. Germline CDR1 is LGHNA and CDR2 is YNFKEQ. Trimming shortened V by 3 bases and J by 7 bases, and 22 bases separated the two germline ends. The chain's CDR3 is CASSQDPIGMIGNSPLHF. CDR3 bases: TGTGCCAGCAGCCAGGATCCCATAGGGATGATAGGGAATTCACCCCTCCACTTT.

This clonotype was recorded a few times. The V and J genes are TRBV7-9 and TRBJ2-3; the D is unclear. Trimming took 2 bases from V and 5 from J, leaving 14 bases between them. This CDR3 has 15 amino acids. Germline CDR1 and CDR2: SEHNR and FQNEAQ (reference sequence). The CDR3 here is CASSLRLGWGDTQYF. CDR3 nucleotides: TGTGCCAGCAGCTTAAGGCTGGGCTGGGGAGATACGCAGTATTTT.

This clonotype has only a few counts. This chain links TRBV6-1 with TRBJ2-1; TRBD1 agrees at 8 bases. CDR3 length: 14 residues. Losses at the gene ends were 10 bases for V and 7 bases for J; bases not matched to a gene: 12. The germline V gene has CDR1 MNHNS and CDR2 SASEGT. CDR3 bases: TGTGCCACCTTTCAGGGGGCGGGTGTAAATGAGCAGTTCTTC. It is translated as CATFQGAGVNEQFF.

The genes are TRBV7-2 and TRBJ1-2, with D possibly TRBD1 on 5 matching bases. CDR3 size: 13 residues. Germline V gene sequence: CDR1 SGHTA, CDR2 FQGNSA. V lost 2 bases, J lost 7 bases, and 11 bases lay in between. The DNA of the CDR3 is TGTGCCAGCAGCTTACCAGGGAACGTTGGCTACACCTTC. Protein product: CASSLPGNVGYTF.

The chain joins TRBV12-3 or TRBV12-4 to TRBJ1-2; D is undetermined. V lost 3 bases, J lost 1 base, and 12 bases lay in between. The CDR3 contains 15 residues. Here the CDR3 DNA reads TGTGCCAGCAGTTTGGGCCCCGCGATTAACTATGGCTACACCTTC. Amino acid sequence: CASSLGPAINYGYTF.

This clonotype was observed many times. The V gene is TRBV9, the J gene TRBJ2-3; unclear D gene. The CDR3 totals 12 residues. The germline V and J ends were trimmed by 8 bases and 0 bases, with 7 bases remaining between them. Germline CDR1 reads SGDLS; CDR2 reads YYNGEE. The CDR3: CASVGSTDTQYF. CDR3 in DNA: TGTGCCAGTGTGGGCAGCACAGATACGCAGTATTTT.

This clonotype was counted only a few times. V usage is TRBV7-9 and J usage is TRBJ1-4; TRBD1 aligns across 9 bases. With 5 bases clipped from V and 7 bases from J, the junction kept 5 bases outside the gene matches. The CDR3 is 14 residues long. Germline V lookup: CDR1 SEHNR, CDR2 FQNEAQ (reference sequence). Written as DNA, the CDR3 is TGTGCCAGCAGCCGACAGGGGGGCTTTGAAAAACTGTTTTTT. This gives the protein CASSRQGGFEKLFF.

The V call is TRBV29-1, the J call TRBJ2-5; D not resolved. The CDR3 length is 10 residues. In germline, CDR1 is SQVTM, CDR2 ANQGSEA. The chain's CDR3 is CTDGGETQYF. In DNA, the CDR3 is TGCACGGACGGTGGGGAGACCCAGTACTTC.

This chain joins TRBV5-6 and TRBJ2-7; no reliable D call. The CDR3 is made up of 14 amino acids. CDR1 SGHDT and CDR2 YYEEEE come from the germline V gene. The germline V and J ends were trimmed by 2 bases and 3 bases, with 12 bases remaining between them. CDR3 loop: CASSLTDGRYEQYF. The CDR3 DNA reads TGTGCCAGCAGCTTAACGGACGGGCGCTACGAGCAGTACTTC.

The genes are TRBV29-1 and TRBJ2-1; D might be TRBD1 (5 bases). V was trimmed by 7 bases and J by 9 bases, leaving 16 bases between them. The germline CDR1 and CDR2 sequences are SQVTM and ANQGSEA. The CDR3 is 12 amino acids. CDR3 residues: CSADERGGEQFF. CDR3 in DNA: TGCAGCGCTGATGAAAGGGGTGGTGAGCAGTTCTTC.

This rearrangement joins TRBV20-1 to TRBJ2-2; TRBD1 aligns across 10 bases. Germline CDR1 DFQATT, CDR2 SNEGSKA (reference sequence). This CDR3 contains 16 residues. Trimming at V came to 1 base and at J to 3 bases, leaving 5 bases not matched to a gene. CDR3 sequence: CSARAPGQGYTGELFF. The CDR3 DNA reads TGCAGTGCTAGAGCCCCGGGACAGGGGTACACCGGGGAGCTGTTTTTT.

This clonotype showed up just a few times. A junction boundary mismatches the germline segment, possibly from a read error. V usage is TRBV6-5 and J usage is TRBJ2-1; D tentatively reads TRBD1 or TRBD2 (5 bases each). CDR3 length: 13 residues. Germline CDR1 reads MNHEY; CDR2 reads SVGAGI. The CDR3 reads CASSYSMRDRGLF. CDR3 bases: TGTGCCAGCAGTTACTCAATGAGGGACCGGGGCTTGTTC.

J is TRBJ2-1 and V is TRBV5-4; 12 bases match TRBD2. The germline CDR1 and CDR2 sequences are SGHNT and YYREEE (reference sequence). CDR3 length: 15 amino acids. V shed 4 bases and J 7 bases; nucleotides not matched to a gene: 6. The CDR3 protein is CASSAPGLAGNEQFF. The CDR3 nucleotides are TGTGCCAGCAGCGCGCCGGGACTAGCGGGTAATGAGCAGTTCTTC.

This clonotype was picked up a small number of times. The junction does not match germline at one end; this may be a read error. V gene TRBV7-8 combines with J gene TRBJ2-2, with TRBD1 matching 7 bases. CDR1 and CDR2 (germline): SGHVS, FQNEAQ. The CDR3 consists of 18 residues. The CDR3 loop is CASNLSFGDSRETGELFF. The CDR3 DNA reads TGTGCCAGCAACTTATCTTTCGGGGACAGTAGAGAAACCGGGGAGCTGTTTTTT.

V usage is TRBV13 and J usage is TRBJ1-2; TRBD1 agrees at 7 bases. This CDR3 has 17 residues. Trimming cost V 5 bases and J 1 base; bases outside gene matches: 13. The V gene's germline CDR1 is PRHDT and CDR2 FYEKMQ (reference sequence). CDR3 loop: CASSLGTASTLNYGYTF. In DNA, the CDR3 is TGTGCCAGCAGCCTCGGGACAGCCTCAACCCTTAACTATGGCTACACCTTC.